The source of this T cell receptor (beta chain) is a study of blood T cells in healthy people across ages (dated by TCRdb to the mid-2010s). With respect to the entire study: In model experiments, template switching captured about one uniquely barcoded TCR beta cDNA molecule for every two T cells. To track age-related changes in TCR beta repertoire diversity, the study relied on deep sequencing normalized with unique cDNA molecular identifiers. Donors were grouped into four age groups: young (average 16 years), middle-aged (39), aged (around 60) and long-lived (over 80). Donors of different ages were randomly distributed across sequencing lanes to avoid experimental bias. Using the same blood draw, the study looked at two additional independent replicas of 1 million unique cDNA reads for two donors, one aged 18 to 29 and the other aged 80 or older.

CDR1 and CDR2, looked up from the germline V gene, are SGHVS and FNYEAQ. Counted from cysteine to phenylalanine, this CDR3 has 13 amino acids. CDR3 DNA is the only sequence kept; it has 39 bases, read in frame from the first base. Relative to germline, V is 5 bases shorter and J is 7 bases shorter, with 14 bases between their ends. The donors were roughly 39 Caucasian individuals from Russia, aged 6 to 90 years, who were systemically healthy. Ten milliliters of peripheral blood were drawn from each donor into EDTA-treated Vacutainer tubes. Ficoll-Paque density-gradient centrifugation was used to isolate PBMCs, with at least 6.5 million per sample. Total RNA, at least 6 micrograms per sample, was extracted from PBMCs with Trizol reagent. For every donor, flow cytometry on a PBMC aliquot measured the percentage of naive CD45RAhigh/CD27high T cells. The research as a whole found: Bulk unsorted PBMC profiling prevented conclusive comparison of naive and antigen-experienced compartments. Because the CMV infection status of the donors was unknown, age-related changes in expanded clonotypes may potentially have been confounded. Observed TCR beta diversity per million T cells fell roughly linearly with age, and a significant reduction was already apparent by age around 36. The percentage of naive T cells measured by flow cytometry correlated strongly with observed TCR beta diversity. Estimates of total diversity from one million sequenced T cells were regarded as lower bounds and underestimates. Compared with the aged group, the long-lived group had more naive CD4+ T cells, fewer expanded clones and increased TCR diversity, suggesting age selection.

With regard to this clonotype: What antigen it recognizes has not been identified. No base qualities exist here, and no much larger clone lies one base off it.

The library was generated by 5' RACE. Sequencing was performed on an Illumina HiSeq 2500. The second PCR ran for about 6 to 12 cycles and used a J-beta primer mix along with a sample-barcoded 5' primer. A unique molecular identifier was introduced onto each TCR beta cDNA molecule by a template-switch 5' adaptor carrying 12 random nucleotides. At least 2.5 million CDR3-containing paired-end reads were obtained from each sample. First-strand cDNA was synthesized from all RNA with the Mint cDNA synthesis kit, primed by a TRBC-specific oligonucleotide. All cDNA was treated with uracil-DNA glycosylase and then went through a first 18-cycle PCR with the universal primers M1SS and BC2_uni_R. In the authors' own workflow: For normalization, 1 million high-quality reads were randomly selected from each sample, with every read carrying a distinct molecular identifier. Reads with shared molecular identifiers were discarded instead of being binned into consensus sequences. CDR3 identification, clonotype clustering and error correction used MiTCR with a Q25 quality threshold and the strictest error-elimination algorithm. Lower-bound total TCR beta diversity was estimated with a nonparametric unseen species model using Euler transformation. TCRdb reprocessed the public reads (quality trimming at Q25 with fastp, clone calling with MiXCR) and kept in-frame beta chains. Identical CDR3 proteins give one entry, which carries the most common genes and DNA. In this record, the V and J calls reflect TCRdb's handling and not the investigators' own analysis. The sample data list some 640,000 distinct CDR3 sequences, and 45% to 50% of these were observed just once. The biggest ten clones account for around a third of the sample.

The TCR comes from a woman aged 55-69 years in good health. This chain is built from TRBV7-6 and TRBJ1-1, with no reliable assignment of the D segment. What was sequenced was blood. The DNA sequence is as follows: TGTGCCAGCAGCCCTATAATTGGTAGTGAAGCTTTCTTT. The resulting protein is CASSPIIGSEAFF.